Shown below are 9 T cell receptor beta chains from a single sample sequenced in a study of T cell clonality in common variable immunodeficiency. Only in-frame clones appear in the TCRdb table, and some are missing; sequencing was by immunoSEQ multiplex PCR. The data show fewer than 40,000 clones, none appearing only once, with about 4% held by the ten largest. The sample taken for sequencing was peripheral blood mononuclear cells. The receptors here all came from a person aged 18-70 years in good health.

This clone was seen repeatedly, ten times or more. Read data end 3 residues before the CDR3 end; the end is taken from the germline J gene. V usage is TRBV12-3 or TRBV12-4 and J usage is TRBJ2-7, with 8 bases matching TRBD2. The CDR3 is 16 amino acids. The junction had 8 bases not matched to a gene; V was cut back by 1 base and J by 3 bases. The CDR3 here is CASSLEGTRLNYEQYF. CDR3 DNA (partial): TGTGCCAGCAGTTTAGAAGGGACTAGGCTCAACTACGAG.

This clone was observed at least ten times. The CDR3 spells CSAIAGQMTDTQYF. Incomplete CDR3 DNA: TGCAGTGCAATCGCCGGACAGATGACAGATACG. The J gene is TRBJ2-3, the V gene TRBV20-1, with D possibly being TRBD1 (6 bases). The CDR3 extends 3 residues past the end of the read, so its final part is completed from the germline J gene. The CDR3 covers 14 residues. From germline, CDR1 is DFQATT and CDR2 SNEGSKA (reference sequence). V lost 6 bases and J lost 3, with 16 bases in between.

The sample holds many counts of this clone. Read coverage stops 3 residues before the CDR3 terminus; the germline J gene supplies the remainder. V and J are TRBV20-1 and TRBJ2-7; TRBD2 matches at 8 bases. Germline V CDR1 and CDR2: DFQATT, SNEGSKA (reference sequence). The CDR3 totals 13 residues. Unmatched junction bases numbered 7, after V lost 5 bases and J lost 4 bases. Partial CDR3 DNA: TGCAGTGCTCACCGGGGGGGTACGTACGAG. It is translated as CSAHRGGTYE. The CDR3 reads in full as CSAHRGGTYEQYF.

This clone was picked up many times. The read ends 3 residues before the CDR3 terminus; that terminus is restored from the germline J gene. This chain uses TRBV5-1 with TRBJ1-5; D is ambiguous. CDR1 and CDR2 (germline): SGHRS, YFSETQ. Between the trimmed V and J ends, which lost 0 bases and 6 bases, there was a span of 7 bases. The CDR3 is 13 residues long. The sequenced CDR3 bases are TGCGCCAGCAGCTTGGGAGTCGGTCAGCCC. As protein: CASSLGVGQP. The CDR3 reads in full as CASSLGVGQPQHF.

This clone was observed at least ten times. Read coverage stops 3 residues before the CDR3 terminus; the germline J gene supplies the remainder. J is TRBJ2-1 and V is TRBV20-1; the match to TRBD2 covers 9 bases. This CDR3 is built from 14 residues. With 3 bases clipped from V and 5 bases from J, the junction kept 5 bases outside the gene matches. Per the germline V gene, CDR1 is DFQATT and CDR2 is SNEGSKA (reference sequence). The CDR3 sequence is CSASPSGRHNEQFF. The part of the CDR3 DNA that was read is TGCAGTGCTAGTCCCAGCGGGAGGCACAATGAG.

This clone was detected many times. The CDR3 sequence is CASSPYNTEAFF. The part of the CDR3 DNA that was read is TGTGCCAGCAGCCCTTATAACACTGAA. The V call is TRBV7-2, the J call TRBJ1-1; D remains ambiguous. Sequencing ends 3 residues short of the CDR3 end; the germline J gene provides the rest. Germline-derived CDR1 and CDR2 are SGHTA and FQGNSA. V gave up 5 bases and J gave up 2 bases, with 6 bases separating them. The CDR3 totals 12 residues.

This clone has at least ten counts. The CDR3 end falls 3 residues outside the read, so it is completed with the germline J gene. The gene calls are TRBV30 and TRBJ2-3; D is unresolved. V lost 1 base and J lost 2, with 4 bases in between. The CDR3 loop spans 12 amino acids. The germline gives CDR1 GTSNPN, CDR2 SVGIG (reference sequence). The CDR3 protein is CAWSGPTDTQYF. The DNA read from the CDR3 is TGTGCCTGGAGTGGGCCCACAGATACG.

In the case of this clone: The sequence runs out 3 residues before the end of the CDR3; the remainder is reconstructed from the germline J gene. The genes are TRBV11-2 and TRBJ1-1; maybe TRBD1 (5 bases). The CDR3 has 11 amino acids. Germline-derived CDR1 and CDR2 are SGHAT and FQNNGV. CDR3 region: CASRLGAEAFF. CDR3 DNA (partial): TGTGCCAGCAGGCTTGGGGCAGAA.

This clone was found many times. The CDR3 goes on 3 residues after the read ends, and that part is filled in from the germline J gene. The gene calls are TRBV6-2 or TRBV6-3 and TRBJ2-5; D possibly matches TRBD1 or TRBD2 (5 bases each). Looked up from germline, CDR1 is MNHEY and CDR2 is SVGEGT. Between the trimmed V and J ends, which lost 5 bases and 0 bases, there was a span of 13 bases. This CDR3 spans 15 amino acids. The CDR3 loop is CASSNEGMYQETQYF. The sequenced part of the CDR3 DNA is TGTGCCAGCAGTAATGAGGGGATGTACCAAGAGACC.